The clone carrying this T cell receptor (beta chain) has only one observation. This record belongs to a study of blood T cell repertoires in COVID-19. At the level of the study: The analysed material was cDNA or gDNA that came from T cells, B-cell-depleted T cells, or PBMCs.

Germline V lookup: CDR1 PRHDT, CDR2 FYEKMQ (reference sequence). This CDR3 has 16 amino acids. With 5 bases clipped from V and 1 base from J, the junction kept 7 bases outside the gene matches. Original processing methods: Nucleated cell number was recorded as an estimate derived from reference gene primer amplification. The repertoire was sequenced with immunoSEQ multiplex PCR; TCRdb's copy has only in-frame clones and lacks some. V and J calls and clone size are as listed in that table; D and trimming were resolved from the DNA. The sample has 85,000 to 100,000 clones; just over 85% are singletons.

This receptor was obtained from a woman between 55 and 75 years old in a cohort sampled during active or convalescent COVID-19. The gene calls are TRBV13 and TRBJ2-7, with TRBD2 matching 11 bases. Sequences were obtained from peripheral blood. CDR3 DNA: TGTGCCAGCAGCCGCCATACTAGCGGGAGATCCTACGAGCAGTACTTC. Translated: CASSRHTSGRSYEQYF.